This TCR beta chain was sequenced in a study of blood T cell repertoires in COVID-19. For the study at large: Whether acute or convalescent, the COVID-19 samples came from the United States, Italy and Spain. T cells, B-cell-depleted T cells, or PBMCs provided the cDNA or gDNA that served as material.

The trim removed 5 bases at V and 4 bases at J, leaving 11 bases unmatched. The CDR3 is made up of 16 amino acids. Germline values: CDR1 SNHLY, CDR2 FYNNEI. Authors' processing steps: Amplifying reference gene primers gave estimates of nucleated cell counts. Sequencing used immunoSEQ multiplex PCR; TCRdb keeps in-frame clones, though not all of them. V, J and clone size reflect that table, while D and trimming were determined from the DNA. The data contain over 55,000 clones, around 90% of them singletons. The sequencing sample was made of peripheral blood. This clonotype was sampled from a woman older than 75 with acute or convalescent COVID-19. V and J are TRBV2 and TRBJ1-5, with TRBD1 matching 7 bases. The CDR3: CASSRDRDPRNQPQHF. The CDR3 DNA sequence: TGTGCCAGCAGTCGAGACAGGGACCCACGGAATCAGCCCCAGCATTTT.